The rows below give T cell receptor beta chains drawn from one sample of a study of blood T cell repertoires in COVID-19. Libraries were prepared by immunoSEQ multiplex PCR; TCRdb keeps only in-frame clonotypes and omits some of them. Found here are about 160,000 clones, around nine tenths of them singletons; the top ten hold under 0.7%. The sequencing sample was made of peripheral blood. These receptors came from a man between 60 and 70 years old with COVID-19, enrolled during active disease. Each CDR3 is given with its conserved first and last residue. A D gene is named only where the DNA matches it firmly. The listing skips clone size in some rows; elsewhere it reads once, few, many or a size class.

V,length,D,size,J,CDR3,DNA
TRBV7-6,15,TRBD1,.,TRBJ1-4,CASSSDRGTNEKLFF,TGTGCCAGCAGCTCCGACAGGGGCACTAATGAAAAACTGTTTTTT
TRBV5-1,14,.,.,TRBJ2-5,CASSPGGIQETQYF,TGCGCCAGCAGCCCTGGGGGGATACAAGAGACCCAGTACTTC
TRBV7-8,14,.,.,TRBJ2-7,CASSPYRLDYEQYF,TGTGCCAGCAGCCCCTACCGACTCGACTACGAGCAGTACTTC
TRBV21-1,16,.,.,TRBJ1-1,CASSKGTGFANTEAFF,TGTGCCAGCAGCAAAGGGACAGGGTTTGCGAACACTGAAGCTTTCTTT
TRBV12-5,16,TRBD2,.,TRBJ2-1,CASGGRTSGYYNEQFF,TGTGCTAGTGGTGGACGGACTAGCGGCTACTACAATGAGCAGTTCTTC
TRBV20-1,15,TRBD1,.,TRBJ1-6,CSASQRTGFNSPLHF,TGCAGTGCTAGTCAGAGGACAGGGTTTAATTCACCCCTCCACTTT
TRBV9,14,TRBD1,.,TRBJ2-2,CASSVGRQGGELFF,TGTGCCAGCAGCGTGGGGCGACAGGGTGGGGAGCTGTTTTTT
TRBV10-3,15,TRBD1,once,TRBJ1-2,CAISDLGQGADGYTF,TGTGCCATCAGTGACCTCGGGCAGGGGGCTGACGGCTACACCTTC
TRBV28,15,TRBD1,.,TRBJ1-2,CASSSPPGTGHGYTF,TGTGCCAGCAGTTCCCCCCCCGGGACAGGGCATGGCTACACCTTC
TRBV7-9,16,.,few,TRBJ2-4,CASSFGGVVAKNIQYF,TGTGCCAGCAGCTTTGGAGGGGTGGTGGCCAAAAACATTCAGTACTTC
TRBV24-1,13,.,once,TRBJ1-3,CATSTRAGNTIYF,TGTGCCACTTCCACTCGTGCTGGAAACACCATATATTTT
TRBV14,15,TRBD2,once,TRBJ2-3,CASSQKALLAAAQYF,TGTGCCAGCAGCCAAAAAGCCCTTCTAGCGGCGGCGCAGTATTTT
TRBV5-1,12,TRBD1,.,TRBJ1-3,CASGDSGNTIYF,TGCGCCAGCGGGGACAGTGGAAACACCATATATTTT
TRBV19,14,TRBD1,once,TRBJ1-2,CASSNQQGGDGYTF,TGTGCCAGTAGTAACCAACAGGGGGGTGATGGCTACACCTTC
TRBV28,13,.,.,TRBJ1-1,CASSDGVGTEAFF,TGTGCCAGCAGCGATGGAGTGGGCACTGAAGCTTTCTTT
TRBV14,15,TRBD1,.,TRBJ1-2,CASSHGTGGGYGYTF,TGTGCCAGCAGCCACGGGACAGGGGGCGGCTATGGCTACACCTTC
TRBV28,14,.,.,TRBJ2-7,CASSLYGSSYEQYF,TGTGCCAGCAGTTTATATGGCAGCTCCTACGAGCAGTACTTC
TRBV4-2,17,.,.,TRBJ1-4,CASSPGEGQLVDEKLFF,TGTGCCAGCAGCCCCGGGGAGGGTCAGTTAGTAGATGAAAAACTGTTTTTT
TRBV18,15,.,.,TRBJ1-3,CASSEQGGLTGTIYF,TGTGCCAGCTCAGAACAGGGCGGCCTCACCGGCACCATATATTTT
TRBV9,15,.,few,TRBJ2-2,CASSARGANTGELFF,TGTGCCAGCAGCGCCAGGGGGGCGAACACCGGGGAGCTGTTTTTT
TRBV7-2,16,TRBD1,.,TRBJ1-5,CASSATGGFGNQPQHF,TGTGCCAGCAGCGCTACAGGGGGCTTTGGCAATCAGCCCCAGCATTTT
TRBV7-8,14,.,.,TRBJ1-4,CASSFWTANEKLFF,TGTGCCAGCAGCTTTTGGACAGCTAATGAAAAACTGTTTTTT
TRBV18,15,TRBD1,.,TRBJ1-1,CASSPTGTDTTEAFF,TGTGCCAGCTCACCAACCGGGACAGATACCACTGAAGCTTTCTTT
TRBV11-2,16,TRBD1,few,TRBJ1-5,CASRDRGVSSNQPQHF,TGTGCCAGCAGGGACAGGGGGGTATCAAGCAATCAGCCCCAGCATTTT
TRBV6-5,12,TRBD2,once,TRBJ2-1,CASASGYNEQFF,TGTGCCAGCGCTAGCGGATACAATGAGCAGTTCTTC
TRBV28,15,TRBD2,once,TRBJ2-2,CASVLSGGNTGELFF,TGTGCCAGCGTACTTAGCGGGGGAAACACCGGGGAGCTGTTTTTT
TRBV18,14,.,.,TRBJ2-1,CASSPLAIDNEQFF,TGTGCCAGCTCACCACTCGCCATAGACAATGAGCAGTTCTTC
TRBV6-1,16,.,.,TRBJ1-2,CASSALFRGGGDGYTF,TGTGCCAGCAGTGCCTTATTCCGGGGTGGAGGTGATGGCTACACCTTC
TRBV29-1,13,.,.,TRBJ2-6,CSVVISGANVLTF,TGCAGCGTTGTAATCTCTGGGGCCAACGTCCTGACTTTC
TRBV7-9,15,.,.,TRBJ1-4,CASSVNNYADEKLFF,TGTGCCAGCAGCGTCAACAACTATGCGGATGAAAAACTGTTTTTT
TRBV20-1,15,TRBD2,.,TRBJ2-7,CSASLVRGGLYEQYF,TGCAGTGCTAGTTTGGTTCGGGGGGGCCTTTACGAGCAGTACTTC
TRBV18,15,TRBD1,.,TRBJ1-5,CASSPRTGENQPQHF,TGTGCCAGCTCACCACGGACAGGGGAAAATCAGCCCCAGCATTTT
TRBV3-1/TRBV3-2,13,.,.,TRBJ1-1,CASSPLGHTEAFF,TGTGCCAGCAGCCCGCTGGGGCACACTGAAGCTTTCTTT
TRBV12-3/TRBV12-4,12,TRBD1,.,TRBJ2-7,CASRSTGVEQYF,TGTGCCAGCAGATCAACAGGGGTCGAGCAGTACTTC
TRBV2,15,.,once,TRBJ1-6,CASRRDGRDNSPLHF,TGTGCCAGCAGGCGGGACGGTAGAGATAATTCACCCCTCCACTTT